What follows are 15 T cell receptor beta chains derived from one specimen sequenced in a study of blood T cells in healthy people across ages. It was with a sample-barcoded 5' primer and a J-beta primer mix that a second PCR of roughly 6 to 11 cycles was run. TCRdb passed the 5' RACE reads through MiXCR, listing each CDR3 protein once. The table includes around 2 million distinct CDR3 sequences, 35% to 50% detected once. Specimen: blood. These receptor sequences come from a human donor in good health.

This clonotype was counted only a few times. The genes are TRBV15 and TRBJ1-2; TRBD1 agrees at 11 bases. Germline trimming cut 4 bases from V and 1 base from J; bases unmatched to any gene: 8. CDR3 length: 17 amino acids. The germline gives CDR1 LNHNV, CDR2 YYDKDF (reference sequence). For the CDR3, the DNA is TGTGCCACCAGCATCTCCTGGACAGGGGGCCTTAACTATGGCTACACCTTC. This encodes CATSISWTGGLNYGYTF.

This chain links TRBV7-2 with TRBJ2-7, with D tentatively TRBD1 or TRBD2 (6 bases each). V was trimmed by 5 bases and J by 5 bases, leaving 16 bases between them. This CDR3 spans 14 amino acids. The V gene's germline CDR1 is SGHTA and CDR2 FQGNSA. CDR3 DNA: TGTGCCAGCAGCCCCCCCCTGAGGGGGGACGAGCAGTACTTC. It specifies CASSPPLRGDEQYF.

The V and J genes are TRBV19 and TRBJ2-1; D remains unclear. The V gene's germline CDR1 is LNHDA and CDR2 SQIVND (reference sequence). The germline V and J ends were trimmed by 3 bases and 6 bases, with 9 bases remaining between them. The CDR3 is 13 residues long. In DNA, the CDR3 is TGTGCCAGTAGTATGGGCCAGAGCAATGAGCAGTTCTTC. Residues: CASSMGQSNEQFF.

This clonotype has only a few counts. It may be a read error: a sequence one base away is much more abundant. This chain uses TRBV7-2 with TRBJ2-5, with TRBD1 as a possible D gene (6 bases). The DNA end favors TRBJ2-7, so the J call may be wrong. This CDR3 spans 13 amino acids. Germline V CDR1 and CDR2: SGHTA, FQGNSA. The CDR3 region has the DNA TGTGTCAGCAGCTTAGACAGGTTCTACGAGCAGTACTTC. This gives the protein CVSSLDRFYEQYF.

This sequence joins TRBV3-1 and TRBJ1-2; D not resolved. Between the trimmed V and J ends, which lost 3 bases and 4 bases, there was a span of 12 bases. CDR3 length equals 14 residues. Germline V CDR1 and CDR2: LGHDT, YNNKEL (reference sequence). CDR3 DNA: TGTGCCAGCAGCCAGGGTGACGGATTCTATGGCTACACCTTC. It translates to CASSQGDGFYGYTF.

This clonotype showed up just a few times. J is TRBJ1-2 and V is TRBV4-1, with TRBD1 matching over 7 bases. Per the germline V gene, CDR1 is MGHRA and CDR2 is YSYEKL. The V and J ends lost 0 bases and 4 bases, in that order; junction bases with no gene match: 8. The CDR3 is made up of 16 amino acids. Written as DNA, the CDR3 is TGCGCCAGCAGCCAAGAAGGGGACAGACGAGTCTATGGCTACACCTTC. The encoded protein is CASSQEGDRRVYGYTF.

This chain connects TRBV9 to TRBJ2-3; D might be TRBD2 (5 bases). This CDR3 is 15 amino acids long. Per germline, CDR1 SGDLS and CDR2 YYNGEE. Trimming removed 0 bases from V and 1 base from J, with 9 bases in between. CDR3 nucleotides: TGTGCCAGCAGCGTAGTTGGTAGCGGCACAGATACGCAGTATTTT. Encoded protein: CASSVVGSGTDTQYF.

This clonotype was counted between two and nine times. This chain links TRBV20-1 with TRBJ1-5; D might be TRBD1 (6 bases). The CDR3 runs 13 residues. Germline CDR1 is DFQATT and CDR2 is SNEGSKA (reference sequence). The V gene lost 3 bases and the J gene lost 5 bases, with 11 bases spanning the gap. Written as DNA, the CDR3 is TGCAGTGCTAGTACAGGGAGGGATCAGCCCCAGCATTTT. Protein sequence: CSASTGRDQPQHF.

The V call is TRBV7-8, the J call TRBJ1-4; D is ambiguous. CDR3 size: 14 residues. Per the germline V gene, CDR1 is SGHVS and CDR2 is FQNEAQ. Trimming took off 5 bases at V and 2 bases at J, with 9 bases between the two ends. CDR3 protein: CASSQFDTNEKLFF. The CDR3 DNA is TGTGCCAGCAGCCAATTTGACACTAATGAAAAACTGTTTTTT.

The chain links TRBV7-9 to TRBJ2-3; a weak D match, TRBD1 (6 bases). The CDR3 runs to 16 residues. Germline V gives CDR1 SEHNR, CDR2 FQNEAQ (reference sequence). Trimming left V 4 bases short and J 6 bases short, with 20 bases between. The CDR3 sequence is CASSSRSGQVQDTQYF. The CDR3 bases are TGTGCCAGCAGCTCCCGATCGGGACAAGTCCAGGATACGCAGTATTTT.

The gene calls are TRBV7-2 and TRBJ2-7; 11 bases are a match to TRBD1. The CDR3 length is 15 residues. The V gene's germline CDR1 is SGHTA and CDR2 FQGNSA. The V segment lost 5 bases and the J segment 4 bases; nucleotides outside the gene matches: 7. This CDR3 is CASSPRTGGDYEQYF. CDR3 nucleotides: TGTGCCAGCAGCCCACGGACAGGGGGCGATTACGAGCAGTACTTC.

There are a few counts of this clonotype. The chain uses TRBV20-1 and TRBJ2-3; 8 bases are shared with TRBD2. Trimming removed 1 base from V and 0 bases from J; junction bases left unmatched: 9. Germline loops: CDR1 DFQATT, CDR2 SNEGSKA (reference sequence). The CDR3 length is 17 residues. The DNA for the CDR3 is TGCAGTGCTAGAGGGCTTGGACTAGCCACTAGCACAGATACGCAGTATTTT. Translated: CSARGLGLATSTDTQYF.

The rearrangement joins TRBV9 to TRBJ1-2, with D unclear. Trimming stripped 0 bases from V and 2 bases from J, with 14 bases between. The CDR3 runs 16 residues. CDR1 SGDLS and CDR2 YYNGEE come from the germline V gene. The DNA of the CDR3 is TGTGCCAGCAGCGTAGACCCATCGACACCCAACTATGGCTACACCTTC. Its protein is CASSVDPSTPNYGYTF.

This chain joins TRBV9 and TRBJ1-6; D ambiguous. In germline, CDR1 is SGDLS, CDR2 YYNGEE. Trimming removed 3 bases from V and 5 bases from J, with 9 bases in between. The CDR3 is 14 amino acids. As DNA, the CDR3 is TGTGCCAGCAGCGCCCGGTATGATAATTCACCCCTCCACTTT. The encoded protein is CASSARYDNSPLHF.

This clonotype was counted a few times. The chain recombines TRBV20-1 with TRBJ2-3, with 12 bases aligning to TRBD1. After removal of 6 bases from V and 2 bases from J, the junction contained 6 bases not matched to a gene. The CDR3 runs 15 residues. CDR1 DFQATT and CDR2 SNEGSKA come from the germline V gene (reference sequence). The DNA for the CDR3 is TGCAGTGCGTCCCAGGGACAGGGGGCCACAGATACGCAGTATTTT. Its protein product is CSASQGQGATDTQYF.